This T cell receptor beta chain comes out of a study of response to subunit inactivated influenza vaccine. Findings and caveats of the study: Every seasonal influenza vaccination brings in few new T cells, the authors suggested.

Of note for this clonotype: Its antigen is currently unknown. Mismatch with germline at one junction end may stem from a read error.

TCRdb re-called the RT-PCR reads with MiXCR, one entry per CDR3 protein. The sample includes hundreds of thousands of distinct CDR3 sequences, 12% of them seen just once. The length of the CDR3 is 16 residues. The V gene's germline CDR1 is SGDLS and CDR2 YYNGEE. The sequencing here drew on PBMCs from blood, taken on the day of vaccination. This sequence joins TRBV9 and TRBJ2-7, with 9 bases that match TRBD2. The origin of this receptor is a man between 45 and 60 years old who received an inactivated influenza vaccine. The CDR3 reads CASGVAWASGVYEQYF. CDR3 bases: TGTGCCAGCGGCGTAGCTTGGGCTAGCGGGGTCTACGAGCAGTACTTC.